This T cell receptor beta chain stems from a study of response to subunit inactivated influenza vaccine. TCRdb passed the RT-PCR reads through MiXCR, listing each CDR3 protein once. The sample comprises about 780,000 distinct CDR3 sequences, roughly 20% of which are singletons, and approximately 11% rests with the top ten. This clonotype occurred many times. Its antigen is unknown. Broader study findings: Each seasonal influenza vaccination recruits few new T cells, the authors suggested.

The specimen was PBMCs from blood, collected 5 days after vaccination. The clonotype comes from a man in his fifties or sixties who received an inactivated influenza vaccine.

DNA for the CDR3: TGTGCCAGCAGCAACGATCGGGGAACCGAAGCTTTCTTT. Translated: CASSNDRGTEAFF. This chain links TRBV12-3 or TRBV12-4 with TRBJ1-1; D is uncertain. The CDR3 loop spans 13 amino acids. V was cut by 6 bases and J by 8 bases, with 16 bases left in between.